The T cell receptor beta chain described here comes from a study of T cells in Graves' hyperthyroidism and ophthalmopathy. This CDR3 spans 14 amino acids. Germline V gene sequence: CDR1 MGHRA, CDR2 YSYEKL. The ends were cut back, 1 base at V and 6 bases at J, with 12 bases in the middle. Ophthalmopathy cases met thresholds of Clinical Activity Score at least 3, NOSPECS grade at least 4 and duration under 3 months. This clonotype was counted many times. Its antigen is currently unknown. Using RNA transcripts as the source, TCR beta CDR3 regions were amplified. In the first-round RT-PCR of the TCR CDR3, the HTBI primer set was used. TCRdb called the multiplex PCR reads again in MiXCR, with one record for every CDR3 protein. Counted here are hundreds of thousands of distinct CDR3 sequences, 14% to 15% occurring once; the ten biggest clones make up around 13%. Whole-study results and caveats: In the blood, most expanded thyroid clonotypes above 0.001 appeared as well.

Input material: blood. This TCR derives from a man younger than 30 with Graves' ophthalmopathy. The chain couples TRBV4-1 to TRBJ1-1; TRBD1 might be the D (6 bases). This CDR3 is CASSQGNRDAEAFF. The CDR3 DNA reads as TGCGCCAGCAGCCAAGGGAACAGGGATGCTGAAGCTTTCTTT.